One T cell receptor (beta chain) is described in this entry. No antigen is known for it. A much larger clone differs by one base, so this may be a read error. The germline V and J ends were trimmed by 5 bases and 6 bases, with 8 bases remaining between them. The germline CDR1 and CDR2 sequences are SGHVS and FNYEAQ. The CDR3 is made up of 13 amino acids. This record belongs to a study of T cell repertoires in cytomegalovirus infection. Study overall: It was the public TCR beta signatures that indicated both CMV infection and matching HLA type.

TCRdb passed the reads through MiXCR, listing each CDR3 protein once. The sample shows 250,000 to 300,000 distinct CDR3 sequences, roughly 10% of them seen only once. General study points: CMV carriers with the relevant HLA were identified by cumulative public TCR beta family frequency. HLA-C-restricted CMV clonotypes gave the most frequent clonotype in two of eight donors.

Sequencing used PBMCs. The sequence derives from a human donor in good health (CMV status not recorded). Some clones in this sample may be carry-over from other donors' samples. The rearrangement uses TRBV7-6 and TRBJ1-6; possible D gene TRBD1, 6 bases. Written as DNA, the CDR3 is TGTGCCAGCAGCCGGGACACTAATTCACCCCTCCACTTT. It translates to CASSRDTNSPLHF.